The rows below give T cell receptor beta chains drawn from one sample of a study of vaccination and CD4 T cells after COVID-19. TCRdb analysed the PCR reads with MiXCR anew, one entry per CDR3 protein. The sample carries roughly 15,000 distinct CDR3 sequences, 55% to 75% recorded once. Antigen specificity for these receptors is unknown. Sequenced input: CD4+ T cells from blood, cultured in vitro. The receptor set was obtained from a human donor who had recovered from COVID-19. Each CDR3 is given with its conserved first and last residue. D genes are given only for firm matches. The listing skips clone size in some rows; elsewhere it reads once, few, many or a size class.

d_gene: TRBD1
v_gene: TRBV24-1
abundance: NA
len: 14
j_gene: TRBJ1-1
CDR3nt: TGTGCCACCAGTGATGGGGACAGGGACCCCAAAGCTTTCTTT
CDR3aa: CATSDGDRDPKAFF

d_gene: NA
v_gene: TRBV30
abundance: once
len: 14
j_gene: TRBJ1-5
CDR3nt: TGTGCCTGGAGTACAACTCGAAGCATTCAGCCCCAGCATTTT
CDR3aa: CAWSTTRSIQPQHF

d_gene: NA
v_gene: TRBV20-1
abundance: NA
len: 13
j_gene: TRBJ2-5
CDR3nt: TGCAGTGCTAGGGGCAGGGGCCAAGAGACCCAGTACTTC
CDR3aa: CSARGRGQETQYF

d_gene: TRBD1
v_gene: TRBV6-1
abundance: NA
len: 14
j_gene: TRBJ2-7
CDR3nt: TGTGCCAGCAGTATCCGACAGGGACCCTACGAGCAGTACTTC
CDR3aa: CASSIRQGPYEQYF

d_gene: NA
v_gene: TRBV19
abundance: NA
len: 15
j_gene: TRBJ2-5
CDR3nt: TGTGCCAGTAGTATAGGAGGGCCCCGCCAAGAGACCCAGTACTTC
CDR3aa: CASSIGGPRQETQYF

d_gene: NA
v_gene: TRBV24-1
abundance: NA
len: 12
j_gene: TRBJ1-2
CDR3nt: TGTGCCACCGGAGGGGGAAGCTATGGCTACACCTTC
CDR3aa: CATGGGSYGYTF

d_gene: TRBD1
v_gene: TRBV2
abundance: few
len: 14
j_gene: TRBJ1-1
CDR3nt: TGTGCCAGCAGAAGACAGGGGGCCCACACTGAAGCTTTCTTT
CDR3aa: CASRRQGAHTEAFF

d_gene: NA
v_gene: TRBV24-1
abundance: NA
len: 15
j_gene: TRBJ2-2
CDR3nt: TGTGCCACCAGTGATCTCAGGGGAGGCACCGGGGAGCTGTTTTTT
CDR3aa: CATSDLRGGTGELFF

d_gene: TRBD1
v_gene: TRBV28
abundance: NA
len: 12
j_gene: TRBJ1-6
CDR3nt: TGTGCCAGCAGTCTCAGGGGGACAGGCCGACACTTT
CDR3aa: CASSLRGTGRHF

d_gene: NA
v_gene: TRBV6-1
abundance: NA
len: 14
j_gene: TRBJ2-7
CDR3nt: TGTGCCAGCAGTAGGCCGGGCCCGACCTACGAGCAGTACTTC
CDR3aa: CASSRPGPTYEQYF

d_gene: TRBD1
v_gene: TRBV5-4
abundance: NA
len: 15
j_gene: TRBJ1-1
CDR3nt: TGTGCCAGCAGCATCGGACAGGGATTGAGCACTGAAGCTTTCTTT
CDR3aa: CASSIGQGLSTEAFF

d_gene: TRBD1
v_gene: TRBV5-4
abundance: NA
len: 16
j_gene: TRBJ1-1
CDR3nt: TGTGCCAGCAGCGTAGGCCGGACAGGGGCAAACACTGAAGCTTTCTTT
CDR3aa: CASSVGRTGANTEAFF